This TCR beta chain was captured by sequencing in a study of blood T cells in healthy people across ages. General study points: TCR beta diversity per million T cells fell roughly linearly with age.

Per the germline V gene, CDR1 is SGHRS and CDR2 is YFSETQ. CDR3 length: 16 amino acids. Trimming took 4 bases from V and 0 from J; bases not matched to a gene: 4. This clonotype was detected ten times or more. Its cognate antigen is unknown. Together with a sample-barcoded 5' primer, a J-beta primer mix was included in a second PCR lasting about 7 to 12 cycles. MiXCR was run by TCRdb on the 5' RACE reads, yielding one entry per CDR3 protein. The repertoire includes about 930,000 distinct CDR3 sequences, almost 30% of them detected once, and roughly 10% sits in the top ten. These data also formed part of another study, on T cells of mothers and their children.

Sample: blood. The V and J genes are TRBV5-1 and TRBJ2-6, with 7 bases matching TRBD1. The source of this sequence is a woman in her thirties or forties in good health. CDR3 in DNA: TGCGCCAGCAGCGCCCCAGGGGGCTCTGGGGCCAACGTCCTGACTTTC. Translated: CASSAPGGSGANVLTF.